Sequencing of this T cell receptor beta chain was carried out in a study of cytomegalovirus exposure and HLA in healthy donors. Only a few counts were recorded for this clone. Repertoires were generated with immunoSEQ multiplex PCR, while TCRdb's copy carries only in-frame clones and drops some. The sample lists fewer than 150,000 clones, approximately 84% occurring once. The V gene end was trimmed by 1 base and the J gene end by 2 bases; junction bases not matched to a gene: 1. CDR3 length: 14 residues. Germline V gene lookup returns CDR1 MGHRA and CDR2 YSYEKL. The sample was PBMCs. The chain joins TRBV4-1 to TRBJ2-7; TRBD1 matches 8 bases. The receptor comes from a man aged 25-45 years in good health and CMV-seropositive. The CDR3 coding sequence is TGCGCCAGCAGCCAAGTACAGGGGGCCTACGAGCAGTACTTC. This sequence encodes CASSQVQGAYEQYF.